This is a list of T cell receptor beta chains from one sample in a study of control samples from healthy donors and cancer patients. Only in-frame clones appear in the TCRdb table, and some are missing; sequencing was by immunoSEQ multiplex PCR. The sample lists roughly 150,000 clones, under 90% seen once, with less than 5.5% in the top ten. Material: blood. These receptors originate from a young man in good health. Each CDR3 is given with its conserved first and last residue. A D gene is named only where the DNA matches it firmly. Only part of the rows carry a size: once, few, many, or a class if the clone is expanded.

CDR3aa: CATSDHRLAATDTQYF; CDR3nt: TGTGCCACCAGTGATCATCGACTAGCGGCCACAGATACGCAGTATTTT; j_gene: TRBJ2-3; abundance: -; v_gene: TRBV24-1; d_gene: TRBD2
CDR3aa: CASSEALGYNSPLHF; CDR3nt: TGTGCCAGCAGTGAAGCGCTTGGGTATAATTCACCCCTCCACTTT; j_gene: TRBJ1-6; abundance: -; v_gene: TRBV6-1; d_gene: -
CDR3aa: CASSKDYQETQYF; CDR3nt: TGTGCCAGCAGTAAGGACTACCAAGAGACCCAGTACTTC; j_gene: TRBJ2-5; abundance: -; v_gene: TRBV6-5; d_gene: -
CDR3aa: CASSHQGVREKLFF; CDR3nt: TGTGCCAGCAGCCATCAGGGAGTCCGGGAAAAACTGTTTTTT; j_gene: TRBJ1-4; abundance: -; v_gene: TRBV3-1/TRBV3-2; d_gene: -
CDR3aa: CASSPQGVDSGNTIYF; CDR3nt: TGTGCCAGCTCACCACAGGGGGTCGACTCTGGAAACACCATATATTTT; j_gene: TRBJ1-3; abundance: -; v_gene: TRBV18; d_gene: -
CDR3aa: CASSLLGGDAEAFF; CDR3nt: TGTGCCAGCAGCTTACTTGGCGGGGACGCTGAAGCTTTCTTT; j_gene: TRBJ1-1; abundance: -; v_gene: TRBV7-9; d_gene: -
CDR3aa: CASQKSDTQYF; CDR3nt: TGTGCCAGCCAGAAATCCGATACGCAGTATTTT; j_gene: TRBJ2-3; abundance: -; v_gene: TRBV2; d_gene: -
CDR3aa: CASSTKETQYF; CDR3nt: TGTGCCAGCAGCACTAAGGAGACCCAGTACTTC; j_gene: TRBJ2-5; abundance: -; v_gene: TRBV7-2; d_gene: -
CDR3aa: CASSPTTALKTYGYTF; CDR3nt: TGTGCCAGCAGCCCCACGACAGCCCTAAAAACTTATGGCTACACCTTC; j_gene: TRBJ1-2; abundance: -; v_gene: TRBV7-2; d_gene: -
CDR3aa: CASSQDGGGTEAFF; CDR3nt: TGCGCCAGCAGCCAAGATGGTGGGGGCACTGAAGCTTTCTTT; j_gene: TRBJ1-1; abundance: -; v_gene: TRBV4-3; d_gene: -
CDR3aa: CASSLDRGIRGQLANQETQYF; CDR3nt: TGTGCCAGCAGCTTAGATAGGGGCATTAGGGGTCAGTTAGCAAACCAAGAGACCCAGTACTTC; j_gene: TRBJ2-5; abundance: -; v_gene: TRBV7-6; d_gene: -
CDR3aa: CASSVEGRETQYF; CDR3nt: TGTGCCAGCAGCGTAGAAGGTCGGGAGACCCAGTACTTC; j_gene: TRBJ2-5; abundance: -; v_gene: TRBV9; d_gene: -
CDR3aa: CASAKVPGVRYEQYF; CDR3nt: TGTGCCAGCGCAAAGGTCCCAGGGGTGCGCTACGAGCAGTACTTC; j_gene: TRBJ2-7; abundance: once; v_gene: TRBV14; d_gene: -
CDR3aa: CASATNSGFHGYTF; CDR3nt: TGTGCCAGCGCCACGAATTCGGGGTTCCATGGCTACACCTTC; j_gene: TRBJ1-2; abundance: -; v_gene: TRBV18; d_gene: -
CDR3aa: CASSPGLAGSAEQFF; CDR3nt: TGTGCCAGCAGCCCCGGACTAGCGGGATCGGCTGAGCAGTTCTTC; j_gene: TRBJ2-1; abundance: -; v_gene: TRBV5-4; d_gene: TRBD2
CDR3aa: CASSQVAGYNEQFF; CDR3nt: TGCGCCAGCAGCCAAGTAGCGGGATACAATGAGCAGTTCTTC; j_gene: TRBJ2-1; abundance: -; v_gene: TRBV4-3; d_gene: TRBD2
CDR3aa: CSVFVGETQYF; CDR3nt: TGCAGCGTTTTTGTCGGGGAGACCCAGTACTTC; j_gene: TRBJ2-5; abundance: -; v_gene: TRBV29-1; d_gene: -
CDR3aa: CSASRGDEQYF; CDR3nt: TGCAGTGCTAGCCGGGGCGACGAGCAGTACTTC; j_gene: TRBJ2-7; abundance: -; v_gene: TRBV20-1; d_gene: -
CDR3aa: CASSYLEAYSPSTDTQYF; CDR3nt: TGTGCCAGCAGCTACCTAGAGGCATATTCCCCTAGCACAGATACGCAGTATTTT; j_gene: TRBJ2-3; abundance: -; v_gene: TRBV7-8; d_gene: -
CDR3aa: CASSGATGRMEPQHF; CDR3nt: TGTGCCAGCAGTGGCGCGACAGGGCGGATGGAGCCCCAGCATTTT; j_gene: TRBJ1-5; abundance: -; v_gene: TRBV7-2; d_gene: TRBD1
CDR3aa: CASSRDTSSYEQYF; CDR3nt: TGTGCCAGCAGCCGGGACACTTCCTCCTACGAGCAGTACTTC; j_gene: TRBJ2-7; abundance: -; v_gene: TRBV7-8; d_gene: -
CDR3aa: CASSSRGSGRVRTDTQYF; CDR3nt: TGTGCCAGCAGCTCCCGGGGTAGCGGGAGGGTTCGGACAGATACGCAGTATTTT; j_gene: TRBJ2-3; abundance: -; v_gene: TRBV7-3; d_gene: TRBD2
CDR3aa: CASSQAAGGGTEAFF; CDR3nt: TGTGCCAGCAGCCAAGCCGCAGGGGGAGGGACTGAAGCTTTCTTT; j_gene: TRBJ1-1; abundance: -; v_gene: TRBV4-2; d_gene: TRBD1
CDR3aa: CASSATGGGTEAFF; CDR3nt: TGTGCCAGCAGCGCCACAGGGGGCGGCACTGAAGCTTTCTTT; j_gene: TRBJ1-1; abundance: -; v_gene: TRBV9; d_gene: TRBD1
CDR3aa: CASSGQTNTGELFF; CDR3nt: TGTGCCAGCAGCGGACAGACTAACACCGGGGAGCTGTTTTTT; j_gene: TRBJ2-2; abundance: -; v_gene: TRBV6-6; d_gene: -
CDR3aa: CASSLHLQGTNSPLHF; CDR3nt: TGTGCCAGCAGCCTTCACCTCCAGGGGACTAATTCACCCCTCCACTTT; j_gene: TRBJ1-6; abundance: -; v_gene: TRBV27; d_gene: -
CDR3aa: CASSLDPETYEQYF; CDR3nt: TGTGCCAGCAGCTTGGACCCAGAAACCTACGAGCAGTACTTC; j_gene: TRBJ2-7; abundance: -; v_gene: TRBV5-4; d_gene: -
CDR3aa: CASSGGQTRGAFF; CDR3nt: TGTGCCAGCAGTGGGGGCCAGACCCGCGGAGCTTTCTTT; j_gene: TRBJ1-1; abundance: -; v_gene: TRBV25-1; d_gene: -
CDR3aa: CASKWGTGFSYEQYF; CDR3nt: TGTGCCAGTAAGTGGGGGACAGGGTTTTCCTACGAGCAGTACTTC; j_gene: TRBJ2-7; abundance: -; v_gene: TRBV6-6; d_gene: TRBD1
CDR3aa: CATSDLHWTVNYGYTF; CDR3nt: TGTGCCACCAGTGATTTGCATTGGACAGTAAACTATGGCTACACCTTC; j_gene: TRBJ1-2; abundance: -; v_gene: TRBV24-1; d_gene: -
CDR3aa: CTSNAQGTYGYTF; CDR3nt: TGCACCAGCAACGCGCAGGGAACCTATGGCTACACCTTC; j_gene: TRBJ1-2; abundance: -; v_gene: TRBV1; d_gene: -
CDR3aa: CASGDSPNTGELFF; CDR3nt: TGTGCCTCAGGGGACAGTCCGAACACCGGGGAGCTGTTTTTT; j_gene: TRBJ2-2; abundance: -; v_gene: TRBV10-3; d_gene: TRBD1
CDR3aa: CASSIIGLENEQFF; CDR3nt: TGTGCCAGTAGTATAATAGGGCTGGAGAATGAGCAGTTCTTC; j_gene: TRBJ2-1; abundance: -; v_gene: TRBV19; d_gene: -
CDR3aa: CASSQTSSAWAKNIQYF; CDR3nt: TGTGCCAGCAGCCAAACTTCTAGCGCGTGGGCCAAAAACATTCAGTACTTC; j_gene: TRBJ2-4; abundance: -; v_gene: TRBV3-1/TRBV3-2; d_gene: -
CDR3aa: CASSYSLEKNTGELFF; CDR3nt: TGTGCCAGCAGTTACTCGTTAGAAAAGAACACCGGGGAGCTGTTTTTT; j_gene: TRBJ2-2; abundance: -; v_gene: TRBV6-5; d_gene: -